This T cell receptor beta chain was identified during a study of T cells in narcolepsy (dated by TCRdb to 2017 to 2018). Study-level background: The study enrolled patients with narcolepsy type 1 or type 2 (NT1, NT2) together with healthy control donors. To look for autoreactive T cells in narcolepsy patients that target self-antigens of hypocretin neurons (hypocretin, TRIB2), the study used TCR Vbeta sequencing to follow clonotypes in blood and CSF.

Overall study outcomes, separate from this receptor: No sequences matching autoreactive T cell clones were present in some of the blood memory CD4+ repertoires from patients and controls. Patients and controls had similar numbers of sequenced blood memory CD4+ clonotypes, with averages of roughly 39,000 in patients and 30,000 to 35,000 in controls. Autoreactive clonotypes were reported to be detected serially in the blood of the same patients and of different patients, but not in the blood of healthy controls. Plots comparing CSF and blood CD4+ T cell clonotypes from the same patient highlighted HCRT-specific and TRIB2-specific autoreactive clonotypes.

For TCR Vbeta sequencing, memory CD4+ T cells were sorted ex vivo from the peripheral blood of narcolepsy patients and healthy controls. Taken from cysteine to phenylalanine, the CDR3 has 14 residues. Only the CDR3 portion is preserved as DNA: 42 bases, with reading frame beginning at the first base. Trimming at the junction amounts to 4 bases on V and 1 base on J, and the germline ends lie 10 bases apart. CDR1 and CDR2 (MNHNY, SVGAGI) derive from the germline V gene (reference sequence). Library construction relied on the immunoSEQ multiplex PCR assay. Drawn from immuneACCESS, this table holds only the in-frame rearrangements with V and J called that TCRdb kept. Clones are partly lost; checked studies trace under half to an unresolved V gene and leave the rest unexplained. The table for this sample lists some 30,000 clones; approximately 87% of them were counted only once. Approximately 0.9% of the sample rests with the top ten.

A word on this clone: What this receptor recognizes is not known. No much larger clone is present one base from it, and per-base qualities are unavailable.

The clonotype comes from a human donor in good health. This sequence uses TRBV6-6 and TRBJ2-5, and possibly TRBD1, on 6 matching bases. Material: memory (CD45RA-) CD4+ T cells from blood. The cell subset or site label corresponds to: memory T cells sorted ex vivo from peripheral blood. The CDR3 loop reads CASSSQGSQETQYF. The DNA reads TGTGCCAGCAGTTCCCAGGGGAGCCAAGAGACCCAGTACTTC.